This T cell receptor beta chain stems from a study of identical twins' blood T cells (dated by TCRdb to the early 2010s). Regarding the research as a whole: About 48 million Illumina reads were obtained across roughly twelve libraries, of which six were alpha-chain libraries and six were beta-chain libraries. The study compared TCR alpha and beta chain repertoires of three pairs of monozygous twins using next-generation sequencing to assess genetic influence on repertoire formation.

The research as a whole found: Among the most abundant TCRbeta clonotypes, more CDR3 sequences were shared by each donor with her twin than with unrelated donors. V gene usage was reported to be markedly more similar within twin pairs than between unrelated donors, even among non-selected out-of-frame TCRbeta clonotypes. The count of CDR3 clonotypes shared by two donors depended mainly on the product of the two donors' cloneset sizes, and twins did not clearly depart from this trend. Independent studies were stated to be required to validate the proposed role of the TCRalpha J segment in MHC recognition during thymic selection. Because the twins were raised together, environmental influences could not be ruled out as an explanation for the similarity between twins.

This clonotype has just a few counts. Its antigen specificity is not known. Base qualities are missing; no much larger clone stands one base away. Six healthy women forming three monozygous twin pairs were used as donors. All three twin pairs had been reared together, and it was thought likely that the same infectious agents and vaccines had been met by these twin pairs. RNA was isolated from peripheral blood mononuclear cells and used to prepare TCR cDNA libraries. The CDR3 runs 16 amino acids, cysteine and phenylalanine included. Left in the record is the CDR3 DNA by itself, 48 bases read in frame from the first base. V and J lose 1 base and 2 bases, and a span of 11 bases separates them. CDR1 and CDR2 are drawn from the germline V gene: SGHAT, FQNNGV. The library was built by means of 5' RACE. The run used an Illumina Genome Analyzer IIx. To prepare the RNA-based TCR cDNA libraries, a previously described protocol was followed, with several modifications. To prevent cross-contamination, sample-specific barcodes were introduced on both ends of each TCR cDNA library during cDNA synthesis and amplification. The study's processing was this. Between about 100,000 and nearly 500,000 clonotypes were identified per individual, and about 2 to 3.6 million CDR3-containing reads were obtained per library. Reads with improper barcode index combinations were discarded, and clonesets were then built for each library with the MiTCR software. During the assembly of CDR3 clonotypes by MiTCR, low-quality reads were filtered or rescued and PCR and sequencing errors were corrected. Artificial out-of-frame clonotypes were removed by being mapped to in-frame sequences, with one indel in the CDR3 allowed. Similarity in V and J gene usage between donors was calculated as the Jensen-Shannon divergence divided by the mean entropy. TCRdb reran the public reads through fastp at Q25 and MiXCR, keeping productive beta chains. CDR3 protein duplicates are merged, each entry listing the most common genes and DNA. These V and J calls rely on TCRdb rather than the paper's analysis. The sample table lists 350,000 to 450,000 distinct CDR3 sequences, roughly 27% of them with a count of one. The ten largest clones capture about 6% of the sample.

The sequence was obtained from a woman aged 18-49 years in good health. Sequencing was carried out using PBMCs. The chain was built from TRBV11-2 and TRBJ2-2, with an unclear D gene assignment. For the CDR3, the sequence is CASSLGGQTNTGELFF. The nucleotide sequence reads TGTGCCAGCAGCTTAGGGGGTCAGACTAACACCGGGGAGCTGTTTTTT.